Below, one T cell receptor (beta chain) is given with its context. Its antigen is unidentified. The sample comes from a study of beta chain features in type 1 diabetes. Whole-study results and caveats: Moderate yet significant TCRB CDR3 shortening was seen in Type 1 diabetes patients in all four CD4+ subsets.

The entirety of the isolated RNA underwent reverse transcription, so expressed TCRB transcripts were sequenced. Assay: immunoSEQ multiplex PCR; the TCRdb copy retains only in-frame clones and omits some. The sample lists 200,000 to 250,000 clones, approximately 15% seen once, with just under 0.02% in the top ten. Trimming stripped 4 bases from V and 1 base from J, with 13 bases between. CDR1 is SGDLS, CDR2 YYNGEE, per germline. The length of the CDR3 is 15 residues. This clonotype was sampled from a man between 25 and 39 years old with type 1 diabetes. Sequenced sample: naive CD4+ T cells from blood. The chain links TRBV9 to TRBJ2-3; possible D gene TRBD2, 6 bases. CDR3 region: CASSTRLGGTDTQYF. The CDR3 coding sequence is TGTGCCAGCAGCACCCGACTAGGAGGCACAGATACGCAGTATTTT. Full variable domain (missing parts from reference TRBV9 and TRBJ2-3): DSGVTQTPKHLITATGQRVTLRCSPRSGDLSVYWYQQSLDQGLQFLIQYYNGEERAKGNILERFSAQQFPDLHSELNLSSLELGDSALYFCASSTRLGGTDTQYFGPGTRLTVL.